This T cell receptor (beta chain) was sequenced for a study of T cell changes during pregnancy in multiple sclerosis. This CDR3 has 15 residues. Germline values: CDR1 MNHNS, CDR2 SASEGT. Trimming took 5 bases from V and 4 from J; bases not matched to a gene: 8. In this sample, this clone turned up a few times. Clones were sequenced by immunoSEQ multiplex PCR, and TCRdb holds only the in-frame ones, with some missing. Of some 49,000 clones in the sample, almost 90% were seen once. The sample consisted of peripheral blood, taken after pregnancy. The receptor was derived from a female donor in good health, enrolled as a control in a pregnancy study. The chain has TRBV6-1 and TRBJ2-3, with TRBD2 matching over 8 bases. CDR3 protein: CASSLFRGGADTQYF. CDR3 coding DNA: TGTGCCAGCAGTCTGTTCCGGGGGGGGGCAGATACGCAGTATTTT.